Each of the 25 T cell receptor beta chains below was sequenced from the same sample in a study of a mutant IDH1 vaccine in newly diagnosed glioma (dated by TCRdb to about 2021). These receptors lack a known antigen. The library was prepared using the immunoSEQ multiplex PCR assay. The source is immuneACCESS, and TCRdb retained only in-frame sequences with V and J called. Part of the clones is not carried over; for the studies checked, unresolved V genes explain less than half of this, and the remainder is unexplained. Recorded for this sample are some 29,000 clones; roughly four fifths of them occurred a single time. The ten largest make up just over 7.5% of the sample. Per the publication, the time point label means: week 35, safety follow-up. Each vaccine dose was 300 ug of a 20-mer mutant IDH1 peptide in Montanide, given subcutaneously with topical imiquimod. The sequencing here drew on PBMCs, taken from a glioma patient whose treatment included an IDH1 peptide vaccine. These receptors originate from a middle-aged man with glioma.

This chain connects TRBV28 to TRBJ1-2; TRBD1 is a possible D gene (5 bases). Trimming shortened V by 6 bases and J by 2 bases, and 7 bases separated the two germline ends. The germline V gene encodes CDR1 MDHEN and CDR2 SYDVKM. This CDR3 spans 12 amino acids. In nucleotides, the CDR3 is TGTGCCAGCAGAGGGGACAACTATGGCTACACCTTC. It encodes CASRGDNYGYTF.

By its share, this clone is medium-sized (0.01 to 0.1%). This chain uses TRBV5-5 with TRBJ1-2, with 7 nucleotides matching TRBD1. J was trimmed by 4 bases and V by 3 bases; bases with no gene match: 9. CDR1 is SGHKS, CDR2 YYEKEE, per germline (reference sequence). The CDR3 loop spans 15 amino acids. CDR3 DNA: TGTGCCAGCAGCTATGACCGGGACAGACCCTATGGCTACACCTTC. This encodes CASSYDRDRPYGYTF.

The chain has TRBV7-2 and TRBJ1-6; D remains unclear. V gave up 1 base and J gave up 0 bases, with 10 bases separating them. This CDR3 has 17 amino acids. CDR1 and CDR2 (germline): SGHTA, FQGNSA. The CDR3 reads CASSLEGPSSYNSPLHF. As DNA, the CDR3 is TGTGCCAGCAGCTTAGAAGGGCCGAGCTCCTATAATTCACCCCTCCACTTT. Full variable domain (rest looked up from reference TRBV7-2 and TRBJ1-6): GAGVSQSPSNKVTEKGKDVELRCDPISGHTALYWYRQSLGQGLEFLIYFQGNSAPDKSGLPSDRFSAERTGGSVSTLTIQRTQQEDSAVYLCASSLEGPSSYNSPLHFGNGTRLTVT.

V is TRBV2 and J is TRBJ1-1; D remains unclear. Trimming removed 7 bases at V and 2 bases at J, with 8 bases between. Germline V lookup: CDR1 SNHLY, CDR2 FYNNEI. There are 12 residues in the CDR3. CDR3 coding DNA: TGTGCCAGCAAGCTGAGCAACACTGAAGCTTTCTTT. It codes for CASKLSNTEAFF.

The chain is built from TRBV2 and TRBJ1-2; tentatively, D is TRBD1 (5 bases). V was trimmed by 1 base and J by 7 bases, leaving 13 bases between them. The CDR3 length is 14 residues. Germline V lookup: CDR1 SNHLY, CDR2 FYNNEI. The CDR3 nucleotides read TGTGCCAGCAGTGAAGGGGGCATCGTCTCTGGCTACACCTTC. It specifies CASSEGGIVSGYTF.

The chain combines TRBV30 with TRBJ2-2; no firm D call. Germline CDR1 GTSNPN, CDR2 SVGIG (reference sequence). Trimming removed 2 bases at V and 6 bases at J, with 7 bases between. The length of the CDR3 is 12 residues. CDR3 sequence (DNA): TGTGCCTGGAGTCCTCGTGCCGGGGAGCTGTTTTTT. It codes for CAWSPRAGELFF.

The chain is built from TRBV5-4 and TRBJ1-2, with D perhaps TRBD1 (5 bases). CDR3 length equals 17 residues. From germline, CDR1 is SGHNT and CDR2 YYREEE (reference sequence). The V end was cut by 4 bases, the J end by 0 bases, with 19 bases between. DNA for the CDR3: TGTGCCAGCAGCCCCCTCGGGGGAAGAGGGGCTAACTATGGCTACACCTTC. This encodes CASSPLGGRGANYGYTF.

This rearrangement joins TRBV19 to TRBJ1-1; the D is unclear. Trimming removed 3 bases at V and 1 base at J, with 6 bases between. The CDR3 runs to 13 residues. In germline, CDR1 is LNHDA, CDR2 SQIVND (reference sequence). CDR3 nucleotide sequence: TGTGCCAGTAGTATGGGAGCGAACACTGAAGCTTTCTTT. Translating gives CASSMGANTEAFF.

The chain joins TRBV5-1 to TRBJ2-1; D possibly corresponds to TRBD2 (5 bases). The CDR3 is 15 amino acids. From germline, CDR1 is SGHRS and CDR2 YFSETQ. V lost 4 bases and J lost 3, with 14 bases in between. CDR3 region: CASSPIALYYNEQFF. DNA for the CDR3: TGCGCCAGCAGCCCAATAGCGCTTTACTACAATGAGCAGTTCTTC.

The chain joins TRBV29-1 to TRBJ2-7; D not certain. V was clipped by 4 bases and J by 6 bases, with 13 bases between them. This CDR3 contains 12 residues. CDR1 SQVTM and CDR2 ANQGSEA come from the germline V gene. In DNA, the CDR3 is TGCAGCGTTGTAGTGGGCGAGGTCGAGCAGTACTTC. Protein: CSVVVGEVEQYF.

The chain carries TRBV19 and TRBJ1-5; D is ambiguous. CDR3 size: 15 residues. In germline, CDR1 is LNHDA, CDR2 SQIVND (reference sequence). Trimming removed 5 bases at V and 1 base at J, with 12 bases between. The CDR3: CASSYTAPSNQPQHF. The CDR3 region has the DNA TGTGCCAGTAGTTACACCGCTCCAAGCAATCAGCCCCAGCATTTT.

V and J are TRBV28 and TRBJ2-1; the D call may be TRBD1 or TRBD2 (5 bases each). With 2 bases removed from V and 2 bases from J, the gap between germline ends came to 7 bases. Germline V lookup: CDR1 MDHEN, CDR2 SYDVKM. The CDR3 spans 14 residues. The CDR3 here is CASSLEGPYNEQFF. DNA for the CDR3: TGTGCCAGCAGTTTAGAGGGGCCCTACAATGAGCAGTTCTTC.

The chain recombines TRBV5-4 with TRBJ2-3; D not certain. The length of the CDR3 is 15 residues. V was clipped by 3 bases and J by 3 bases, with 14 bases between them. Germline V gene data show CDR1 as SGHNT and CDR2 as YYREEE (reference sequence). The CDR3 here is CASSSGPLETDTQYF. The CDR3 nucleotides are TGTGCCAGCAGCTCAGGACCCCTAGAGACAGATACGCAGTATTTT.

The chain recombines TRBV29-1 with TRBJ1-1; D gene uncertain. V was trimmed by 4 bases and J by 3 bases, leaving 12 bases between them. CDR3 length: 13 residues. CDR1 is SQVTM, CDR2 ANQGSEA, per germline. The CDR3: CSVAEGSHTEAFF. CDR3 bases: TGCAGCGTTGCGGAGGGATCGCACACTGAAGCTTTCTTT.

V is TRBV6-5 and J is TRBJ2-5; TRBD1 or TRBD2 may be the D gene (5 bases each). Germline CDR1 and CDR2: MNHEY and SVGAGI. Trimming shortened V by 2 bases and J by 2 bases, and 9 bases separated the two germline ends. The CDR3 is made up of 14 amino acids. The CDR3 DNA follows: TGTGCCAGCAGTTACGTAGAGGGGCAAGAGACCCAGTACTTC. Translation: CASSYVEGQETQYF.

The chain carries TRBV28 and TRBJ1-5; D is unresolved. CDR1 and CDR2 from the germline V gene are MDHEN and SYDVKM. V was trimmed by 3 bases and J by 0 bases, leaving 6 bases between them. The CDR3 sequence is 14 residues long. The CDR3 DNA sequence: TGTGCCAGCAGTTTTCAGAGTAGCAATCAGCCCCAGCATTTT. It yields the protein CASSFQSSNQPQHF. The complete variable domain, with remaining parts taken from reference TRBV28 and TRBJ1-5, reads DVKVTQSSRYLVKRTGEKVFLECVQDMDHENMFWYRQDPGLGLRLIYFSYDVKMKEKGDIPEGYSVSREKKERFSLILESASTNQTSMYLCASSFQSSNQPQHFGDGTRLSIL.

The chain uses TRBV19 and TRBJ2-1; TRBD2 aligns across 7 bases. There are 17 residues in the CDR3. V was clipped by 5 bases and J by 2 bases; unmatched bases: 12. In germline, CDR1 is LNHDA, CDR2 SQIVND (reference sequence). The CDR3 is CASSAARSGKTYNEQFF. The CDR3 nucleotides are TGTGCCAGTAGTGCCGCCCGAAGCGGGAAGACCTACAATGAGCAGTTCTTC.

This chain joins TRBV14 and TRBJ2-5; 10 positions match TRBD2. The CDR3 runs to 13 residues. V shed 6 bases and J 5 bases; nucleotides not matched to a gene: 3. Germline CDR1 SGHDN, CDR2 FVKESK. DNA for the CDR3: TGTGCCAGCAGTCAGGGACTAGCGGAGACCCAGTACTTC. Protein product: CASSQGLAETQYF. Looking up the rest from reference TRBV14 and TRBJ2-5 gives the full variable domain: EAGVTQFPSHSVIEKGQTVTLRCDPISGHDNLYWYRRVMGKEIKFLLHFVKESKQDESGMPNNRFLAERTGGTYSTLKVQPAELEDSGVYFCASSQGLAETQYFGPGTRLLVL.

The chain links TRBV29-1 to TRBJ2-2; no firm D call. CDR3 size: 13 residues. Trimming left V 1 base short and J 0 bases short, with 3 bases between. Per the germline V gene, CDR1 is SQVTM and CDR2 is ANQGSEA. CDR3 in DNA: TGCAGCGTTGAAGCTGCGAACACCGGGGAGCTGTTTTTT. It specifies CSVEAANTGELFF.

The V and J genes are TRBV28 and TRBJ2-7; no reliable D call. V dropped 8 bases and J dropped 6 bases, with 14 bases sitting between them. CDR3 length: 12 amino acids. Germline V gives CDR1 MDHEN, CDR2 SYDVKM. The CDR3 DNA follows: TGTGCCAGCCCGGACGTGAAGGGCGAGCAGTACTTC. Its protein is CASPDVKGEQYF. The entire variable domain, with the rest obtained from reference TRBV28 and TRBJ2-7, is as follows: DVKVTQSSRYLVKRTGEKVFLECVQDMDHENMFWYRQDPGLGLRLIYFSYDVKMKEKGDIPEGYSVSREKKERFSLILESASTNQTSMYLCASPDVKGEQYFGPGTRLTVT.

CDR3 loop: CASSFPGARTDTQYF. CDR3 DNA sequence: TGTGCCAGCAGTTTTCCGGGGGCTAGGACAGATACGCAGTATTTT. The rearrangement uses TRBV6-6 and TRBJ2-3; perhaps D is TRBD1 or TRBD2 (6 bases each). V lost 4 bases, J lost 3 bases, and 14 bases lay in between. Germline assignment: CDR1 MNHNY and CDR2 SVGAGI (reference sequence). The length of the CDR3 is 15 residues.

The chain carries TRBV2 and TRBJ2-7; 8 bases are a match to TRBD2. The germline V gene encodes CDR1 SNHLY and CDR2 FYNNEI. The CDR3 covers 15 residues. The V segment lost 8 bases and the J segment 0 bases; nucleotides outside the gene matches: 9. The CDR3 DNA reads as TGTGCCAGCTATTCTCTAGCGGGCTACTCCTACGAGCAGTACTTC. Translated, it gives CASYSLAGYSYEQYF.

V and J are TRBV7-9 and TRBJ2-1, with D possibly matching TRBD2 (6 bases). Trimming stripped 7 bases from V and 7 bases from J, with 17 bases between. The CDR3 length is 14 residues. Germline CDR1 and CDR2: SEHNR and FQNEAQ (reference sequence). As DNA, the CDR3 is TGTGCCAGCACCGGACTATCCGGCCGGAATGAGCAGTTCTTC. As protein: CASTGLSGRNEQFF.

The chain couples TRBV5-6 to TRBJ1-2, with 10 bases identical to TRBD1. This CDR3 has 16 residues. Germline-derived CDR1 and CDR2 are SGHDT and YYEEEE. V gave up 8 bases and J gave up 5 bases; unmatched junction bases: 15. DNA for the CDR3: TGTGCCAGTATCCCTGCCGGGACAGGGGAACTGTATGGCTACACCTTC. It translates to CASIPAGTGELYGYTF.

CDR3 DNA sequence: TGTGCCAGCAGCCAAGATCGGAGCAGAAGCTCTGGAAACACCATATATTTT. This codes for CASSQDRSRSSGNTIYF. This chain links TRBV4-2 with TRBJ1-3; no clear D. Germline CDR1 is LGHNA and CDR2 is YNFKEQ. The CDR3 runs 17 residues. Trimming cost V 0 bases and J 0 bases, with 12 bases left between them.